Listed here is a single T cell receptor beta chain. The antigen is unknown. The record originates from a study of cytomegalovirus exposure and HLA in healthy donors. Findings of the study overall: An analysis that came later showed most CMV-associated TCR beta chains appearing HLA-restricted. Rates of TCR association differed by HLA locus in a later analysis, with DRB1 highest and HLA-C lowest.

The PCR was carried out with 60 Vbeta primers and 13 Jbeta primers. The assay was immunoSEQ multiplex PCR, and TCRdb's table has in-frame clones only and misses some. Among under 200,000 clones listed, 77% were seen once. Sample: PBMCs. This sequence was found in a male donor in good health and CMV-seropositive.

CDR3 coding DNA: TGTGCCAGCAGTTTCGGGGGGACTTCTAATTCACCCCTCCACTTT. It yields the protein CASSFGGTSNSPLHF. The chain has TRBV27 and TRBJ1-6; the D gene is possibly TRBD1 (5 bases). In germline, CDR1 is MNHEY, CDR2 SMNVEV (reference sequence). The CDR3 loop spans 15 amino acids. Trimming shortened V by 3 bases and J by 6 bases, and 12 bases separated the two germline ends.